One T cell receptor (beta chain) is described in this entry. Its specificity is unknown. This specimen belongs to a study of cytomegalovirus exposure and HLA in healthy donors. Study results and limitations: In the roughly 120 validation repertoires, a later analysis found that first-cohort TCR clusters tended to co-occur. Generally TCR sequences proved uncommon, though certain public TCRs appeared in numerous donors.

Assay used: immunoSEQ multiplex PCR; TCRdb lists only in-frame clones, some missing. Seen here are about 170,000 clones, around 96% observed once, and the top ten hold about 0.89%. Sequencing used PBMCs. The receptor comes from a woman younger than 30 in good health and CMV-seronegative.

Here the CDR3 reads CASSIGRRISNEKLFF. CDR3 DNA sequence: TGTGCCAGTAGTATAGGACGGAGGATATCTAATGAAAAACTGTTTTTT. The rearrangement uses TRBV19 and TRBJ1-4, with D hard to call. V lost 1 base and J 3 bases, leaving 12 bases between the germline ends. In germline, CDR1 is LNHDA, CDR2 SQIVND (reference sequence). The CDR3 sequence is 16 residues long.